A selection of T cell receptor beta chains follows, all from one sample in a study of T cells in Graves' hyperthyroidism and ophthalmopathy. TCRdb fed the multiplex PCR reads into MiXCR, producing one record per CDR3 protein. The sample lists fewer than 800,000 distinct CDR3 sequences; approximately 16% were seen once. The sample was blood. The receptors shown here come from a man between 18 and 29 years old with Graves' hyperthyroidism. Both conserved end residues are part of each CDR3. A D gene is named only where the DNA matches it firmly. The size of a clone is reported for some rows only, either as once, few or many, or as a class for expanded clones.

v_call,j_call,clone_size,d_call,cdr3_nt,cdr3_aa
TRBV28,TRBJ2-5,few,TRBD2,TGTGCCAGTACGCCCGGACTAGGGCCGGAGACCCAGTACTTC,CASTPGLGPETQYF
TRBV27,TRBJ2-5,many,NA,TGTGCCAGCAGTTTAGTGGGCGGTGCGGAGACCCAGTACTTC,CASSLVGGAETQYF
TRBV28,TRBJ2-3,few,NA,TGTGCCAGCGGACGTGATCTGGGGCGGGATACGCAGTATTTT,CASGRDLGRDTQYF
TRBV6-1,TRBJ1-1,few,NA,TGTGCCAGTCCCGCCTGGAGGGGGATGAACACTGAAGCTTTCTTT,CASPAWRGMNTEAFF
TRBV9,TRBJ2-2,few,NA,TGTGCCAGCAGCGTAGTGGCGGGACCGAACACCGGGGAGCTGTTTTTT,CASSVVAGPNTGELFF
TRBV30,TRBJ2-5,many,NA,TGTGCCTGGAGTGAGGGGCAGGCCGATCGAGAGACCCAGTACTTC,CAWSEGQADRETQYF
TRBV28,TRBJ2-7,few,NA,TGTGCCAGCAGTTTAGGGTCAGAATTTTACTTC,CASSLGSEFYF
TRBV30,TRBJ2-1,many,TRBD2,TGTGCCTGGAATGGCGGGAGGGTGGGGATTCGTGAGCAGTTCTTC,CAWNGGRVGIREQFF
TRBV28,TRBJ2-3,few,TRBD1,TGTGCCAGCAGCTTGGTCCCGACAGGGAGCACAGATACGCAGTATTTT,CASSLVPTGSTDTQYF
TRBV25-1,TRBJ2-1,NA,TRBD1,TGTGCCAGCAGCCCGGACAGGGGAAGGAAGGAGCAGTTCTTC,CASSPDRGRKEQFF
TRBV19,TRBJ1-5,few,NA,TGTGCCAGTAGTATATGGTATAGCAATCAGCCCCAGCATTTT,CASSIWYSNQPQHF
TRBV12-3/TRBV12-4,TRBJ2-1,many,NA,TGTGCCAGCAGTGACCCGGGGGCCTACAATGAGCAGTTCTTC,CASSDPGAYNEQFF
TRBV15,TRBJ1-2,NA,NA,TGTGCCACCAGCAGAGTGGACGGGAACTATGGCTACACCTTC,CATSRVDGNYGYTF
TRBV9,TRBJ2-1,few,NA,TGTGCCAGCAGCGTAGAGATTGGGGCGGCATCCAATGAGCAGTTCTTC,CASSVEIGAASNEQFF
TRBV6-1,TRBJ1-1,many,NA,TGTGCCAGCAGGATGACGAGCGGCGCTGAAGCTTTCTTT,CASRMTSGAEAFF